The 14 T cell receptor beta chains below come from one sample, sequenced in a study of Ad26.COV2.S vaccination and SARS-CoV-2 variants. The treatment was: 15 to 20 received Ad26.COV2.S at low or high dose, single or two shots; about five received placebo; per-sample allocation not given. All samples were drawn on day 63, counting from the first vaccine or placebo injection. Method: immunoSEQ multiplex PCR; TCRdb's copy keeps in-frame clones and lacks some. Here the sample spans around 310,000 clones, around 90% being singletons. The sample in question was peripheral blood, obtained in a trial of Ad26.COV2.S vaccine versus placebo. These receptors all come from a person aged 18 to 59 who received the Ad26.COV2.S COVID-19 vaccine or a placebo.

The chain uses TRBV21-1 and TRBJ2-7. TRBV21-1 is deemed a pseudogene. This CDR3 has 16 amino acids. For the CDR3, the DNA is TGTGCCAGCAGCACCGTTTACTCAGGGACCAACTACGAGCAGTACGTC. It translates to CASSTVYSGTNYEQYV.

This clone has a single count. The V and J genes are TRBV18 and TRBJ1-5, with D maybe TRBD1 (5 bases). The CDR3 sequence is 15 residues long. Looked up from germline, CDR1 is KGHSH and CDR2 is LQKENI. With 4 bases removed from V and 2 bases from J, the gap between germline ends came to 12 bases. The CDR3 nucleotides are TGTGCCAGCTCACAGGGACGCGCCGGCAATCAGCCCCAGCATTTT. The encoded protein is CASSQGRAGNQPQHF. Full variable domain (rest looked up from reference TRBV18 and TRBJ1-5): NAGVMQNPRHLVRRRGQEARLRCSPMKGHSHVYWYRQLPEEGLKFMVYLQKENIIDESGMPKERFSAEFPKEGPSILRIQQVVRGDSAAYFCASSQGRAGNQPQHFGDGTRLSIL.

The chain carries TRBV6-2 or TRBV6-3 and TRBJ1-5; D is unresolved. Deletions cut 6 bases from V and 10 bases from J, with 16 bases between. The germline V gene encodes CDR1 MNHEY and CDR2 SVGEGT. This CDR3 region has 13 residues. The CDR3 coding sequence is TGTGCCAGCAGCCTACTTGAGCCCCCTCCCCAGCATTTT. It is translated as CASSLLEPPPQHF.

The gene calls are TRBV7-9 and TRBJ1-4; D is unresolved. This CDR3 contains 15 residues. The germline gives CDR1 SEHNR, CDR2 FQNEAQ (reference sequence). With 4 bases removed from V and 0 bases from J, the gap between germline ends came to 9 bases. CDR3 sequence reads: CASSYGSTTNEKLFF. CDR3 coding DNA: TGTGCCAGCAGCTATGGTTCGACAACTAATGAAAAACTGTTTTTT.

The rearrangement uses TRBV29-1 and TRBJ2-1; 11 bases map to TRBD1. The CDR3 covers 14 residues. Germline trimming cut 7 bases from V and 7 bases from J; bases unmatched to any gene: 9. The germline gives CDR1 SQVTM, CDR2 ANQGSEA. The CDR3 spells CSAAGQGARNEQFF. In DNA form, the CDR3 reads TGCAGCGCTGCCGGACAGGGGGCGAGGAATGAGCAGTTCTTC.

The chain has TRBV11-3 and TRBJ2-1; no definite D call. The CDR3 runs to 12 residues. Germline CDR1 is SGHNT and CDR2 is YENEEA. Trimming removed 0 bases from V and 9 bases from J, with 6 bases in between. CDR3 residues: CASSLDTAEQFF. The DNA of the CDR3 is TGTGCCAGCAGCTTAGATACGGCTGAGCAGTTCTTC.

The J gene is TRBJ1-4, the V gene TRBV3-1 (or the pseudogene TRBV3-2); D gene ambiguous. Germline V gene lookup returns CDR1 LGHDT and CDR2 YNNKEL (reference sequence). The CDR3 sequence is 12 residues long. V was pared by 0 bases and J by 7 bases, with 3 bases between. The DNA for the CDR3 is TGTGCCAGCAGCCAAGAAAGTGAAAAACTGTTTTTT. Translating it yields CASSQESEKLFF.

This chain joins TRBV27 and TRBJ2-2, with 8 nucleotides matching TRBD2. With V trimmed by 7 bases and J by 0 bases, 1 base remained unmatched. This CDR3 has 14 amino acids. Germline loops: CDR1 MNHEY, CDR2 SMNVEV (reference sequence). CDR3 region: CASTSGSNTGELFF. The DNA of the CDR3 is TGTGCCAGCACTAGCGGGTCGAACACCGGGGAGCTGTTTTTT.

This clone was counted once. V is TRBV15 and J is TRBJ1-2; D gene uncertain. Deletions cut 0 bases from V and 11 bases from J, with 19 bases between. Germline lookup yields CDR1 LNHNV and CDR2 YYDKDF (reference sequence). The CDR3 is 15 amino acids. The chain's CDR3 is CATSRDTGRSSGYTF. The CDR3, as DNA: TGTGCCACCAGCAGAGACACCGGGAGGTCAAGTGGGTACACCTTC.

This sequence joins TRBV29-1 and TRBJ1-2; no reliable D call. The CDR3 runs 12 residues. The V end lost 5 bases, the J end lost 7 bases, and 14 bases lay between the germline ends. Looked up from germline, CDR1 is SQVTM and CDR2 is ANQGSEA. The CDR3 is CSVLDARLGYTF. Here the CDR3 DNA reads TGCAGCGTTTTGGACGCGCGCCTTGGCTACACCTTC.

This chain links TRBV4-3 with TRBJ2-1; D is ambiguous. The CDR3 loop spans 13 amino acids. V was pared by 1 base and J by 5 bases, with 6 bases between. Germline V CDR1 and CDR2: LGHNA, YSLEER. CDR3 nucleotides: TGCGCCAGCAGCCAAGGTAGACACAATGAGCAGTTCTTC. Its translation: CASSQGRHNEQFF.

The rearrangement joins TRBV10-3 to TRBJ2-3; TRBD1 matches at 7 bases. V dropped 5 bases and J dropped 0; count of bases not matched to a gene: 5. The CDR3 spans 15 residues. Germline V gene sequence: CDR1 ENHRY, CDR2 SYGVKD. Here the CDR3 DNA reads TGTGCCATCAGTCCATTGGACAGGAGCACAGATACGCAGTATTTT. It codes for CAISPLDRSTDTQYF.

The rearrangement links TRBV5-4 to TRBJ1-1, with 11 positions matching TRBD1. The trim removed 4 bases at V and 5 bases at J, leaving 4 bases unmatched. Per the germline V gene, CDR1 is SGHNT and CDR2 is YYREEE (reference sequence). CDR3 size: 14 residues. The CDR3: CASSMDRGQTEAFF. CDR3 in DNA: TGTGCCAGCAGCATGGACAGGGGGCAAACTGAAGCTTTCTTT.

The gene calls are TRBV5-5 and TRBJ1-2; 9 nucleotides line up with TRBD1. This CDR3 contains 13 residues. Germline V gene lookup returns CDR1 SGHKS and CDR2 YYEKEE (reference sequence). With V trimmed by 5 bases and J by 7 bases, 6 bases remained unmatched. This CDR3 reads CASSPGQGLGYTF. The CDR3 DNA reads TGTGCCAGCAGTCCGGGACAGGGTCTTGGCTACACCTTC.